Listed here are 19 T cell receptor beta chains from one sample, sequenced in a study of blood T cell repertoires in COVID-19. The protocol was immunoSEQ multiplex PCR, while the TCRdb copy is restricted to in-frame clones and leaves out a portion. The sample yields 260,000 or so clones, roughly 85% seen once. Sequencing used PBMCs or T cells enriched from blood (not recorded which). The receptors were sampled from a woman aged 50 to 60 who had recovered from COVID-19.

V is TRBV15 and J is TRBJ2-7; 11 bases line up with TRBD1. With 5 bases clipped from V and 4 bases from J, the junction kept 4 bases outside the gene matches. The CDR3 length is 14 residues. Germline V gene lookup returns CDR1 LNHNV and CDR2 YYDKDF (reference sequence). The CDR3 reads CATSGDRGGYEQYF. The CDR3, as DNA: TGTGCCACCAGCGGGGACAGGGGGGGTTACGAGCAGTACTTC.

The rearrangement links TRBV6-6 to TRBJ1-2; TRBD1 might be the D (6 bases). CDR1 and CDR2 from the germline V gene are MNHNY and SVGAGI (reference sequence). With 0 bases removed from V and 8 bases from J, the gap between germline ends came to 13 bases. This CDR3 spans 14 amino acids. CDR3 DNA: TGTGCCAGCAGTTACTCGCGACAGGATGACGGCTACACCTTC. This translates into CASSYSRQDDGYTF.

The rearrangement links TRBV4-2 to TRBJ1-6; D not resolved. The germline V and J ends were trimmed by 0 bases and 8 bases, with 11 bases remaining between them. Germline V gene lookup returns CDR1 LGHNA and CDR2 YNFKEQ. The CDR3 spans 15 residues. Here the CDR3 DNA reads TGTGCCAGCAGCCAAGAGCGGCCAGACTATTCACCCCTCCACTTT. It is translated as CASSQERPDYSPLHF.

CDR3 nucleotides: TGTGCCAGCAGCTTGGGGGTAGGGGGGAACACTGAAGCTTTCTTT. This translates into CASSLGVGGNTEAFF. This rearrangement joins TRBV5-4 to TRBJ1-1; TRBD1 might be the D (6 bases). The CDR3 covers 15 residues. Trimming left V 0 bases short and J 1 base short, with 10 bases between. Germline V lookup: CDR1 SGHNT, CDR2 YYREEE (reference sequence).

The chain couples TRBV18 to TRBJ2-1; 9 nucleotides align to TRBD2. This CDR3 contains 18 residues. With V trimmed by 2 bases and J by 0 bases, 8 bases remained unmatched. CDR1 is KGHSH, CDR2 LQKENI, per germline. CDR3 DNA: TGTGCCAGCTCACCAAAATCCCTAGCGGGATTCTCCTACAATGAGCAGTTCTTC. Protein sequence: CASSPKSLAGFSYNEQFF.

This chain links TRBV7-2 with TRBJ2-2; D is possibly TRBD2 (6 bases). The CDR3 totals 16 residues. Germline CDR1 reads SGHTA; CDR2 reads FQGNSA. V lost 5 bases and J lost 0, with 13 bases in between. CDR3 in DNA: TGTGCCAGCAGCCCCTTCGGGAGCGCGAACACCGGGGAGCTGTTTTTT. Translated: CASSPFGSANTGELFF.

This rearrangement joins TRBV19 to TRBJ1-2; possibly TRBD1 for D (6 bases). V dropped 0 bases and J dropped 8 bases, with 10 bases sitting between them. The CDR3 consists of 13 residues. Germline assignment: CDR1 LNHDA and CDR2 SQIVND (reference sequence). Here the CDR3 DNA reads TGTGCCAGTAGTATAGAAGGGGGAGTCGGCTACACCTTC. Protein product: CASSIEGGVGYTF.

The genes are TRBV11-1 and TRBJ1-5, with 8 nucleotides matching TRBD1. V shed 1 base and J 6 bases; nucleotides not matched to a gene: 5. CDR3 size: 15 residues. CDR1 and CDR2 from the germline V gene are SGHAT and FQDESV (reference sequence). Here the CDR3 reads CASSLGPDRGQPQHF. CDR3 coding DNA: TGTGCCAGCAGCTTAGGCCCCGACAGGGGTCAGCCCCAGCATTTT. Drawing the rest from reference TRBV11-1 and TRBJ1-5, the complete variable domain is EAEVAQSPRYKITEKSQAVAFWCDPISGHATLYWYRQILGQGPELLVQFQDESVVDDSQLPKDRFSAERLKGVDSTLKIQPAELGDSAMYLCASSLGPDRGQPQHFGDGTRLSIL.

This clone was counted a single time. The rearrangement uses TRBV27 and TRBJ1-1; no definite D call. The CDR3 has 13 amino acids. Trimming removed 4 bases from V and 3 bases from J, with 9 bases in between. Germline V gives CDR1 MNHEY, CDR2 SMNVEV (reference sequence). DNA for the CDR3: TGTGCCAGCAGTTATCTCCGAGACACTGAAGCTTTCTTT. Translation: CASSYLRDTEAFF.

This rearrangement joins TRBV4-3 to TRBJ2-7, with 8 bases fitting TRBD2. Germline V gives CDR1 LGHNA, CDR2 YSLEER. V shed 6 bases, J shed 3 bases, and the junction held 13 bases outside the gene matches. The CDR3 is 16 residues long. DNA of the CDR3: TGCGCCAGCAGTACACACCATAGCGGGATACTCTACGAGCAGTACTTC. Its protein is CASSTHHSGILYEQYF.

This clone was observed a few times. This chain links TRBV3-1 (or the pseudogene TRBV3-2) with TRBJ2-7; tentative D call: TRBD2 (6 bases). From germline, CDR1 is LGHDT and CDR2 YNNKEL (reference sequence). This CDR3 is built from 14 residues. V lost 4 bases to trimming and J lost 1 base, with 11 bases between them. The CDR3 coding sequence is TGTGCCAGCAGCCGGGGGAGGAGTTCCTACGAGCAGTACTTC. Translating gives CASSRGRSSYEQYF.

CDR3 amino acids: CASSPSREGLRWGHEQYF. The CDR3 DNA is TGTGCCAGCAGCCCCTCTAGGGAGGGACTACGATGGGGTCACGAGCAGTACTTC. This chain joins TRBV11-2 and TRBJ2-7, with 7 bases that match TRBD2. This CDR3 has 18 residues. Germline lookup yields CDR1 SGHAT and CDR2 FQNNGV. J lost 5 bases, V lost 5 bases, and 21 bases had no gene match.

The CDR3 region has the DNA TGTGCCAGCAAACCCAGGACAGGGTGGGATCAGCCCCAGCATTTT. Translation gives CASKPRTGWDQPQHF. V gene TRBV19 combines with J gene TRBJ1-5; 8 bases match TRBD1. The junction had 12 bases not matched to a gene; V was cut back by 9 bases and J by 5 bases. The CDR3 loop spans 15 amino acids. Germline CDR1 reads LNHDA; CDR2 reads SQIVND (reference sequence).

This clone occurred once. The genes are TRBV6-2 or TRBV6-3 and TRBJ2-5; 12 positions match TRBD2. The CDR3 totals 15 residues. CDR1 is MNHEY, CDR2 SVGEGT, per germline. Trimming cost V 1 base and J 5 bases; bases outside gene matches: 2. The CDR3 loop is CASSYWGTSGETQYF. The CDR3 nucleotides are TGTGCCAGCAGTTACTGGGGGACTAGCGGGGAGACCCAGTACTTC.

The genes are TRBV7-9 and TRBJ2-5, with D possibly matching TRBD2 (5 bases). Trimming took off 4 bases at V and 2 bases at J, with 26 bases between the two ends. CDR3 size: 19 residues. CDR1 is SEHNR, CDR2 FQNEAQ, per germline (reference sequence). DNA of the CDR3: TGTGCCAGCAGCTCGCGGTTCGCGGGCCAAAAAATTGTTCAAGAGACCCAGTACTTC. This translates into CASSSRFAGQKIVQETQYF.

This clone was recorded once. This rearrangement joins TRBV30 to TRBJ2-3; D may be TRBD1 (5 bases). This CDR3 is 14 amino acids long. The germline V and J ends were trimmed by 5 bases and 2 bases, with 14 bases remaining between them. The germline CDR1 and CDR2 sequences are GTSNPN and SVGIG (reference sequence). The CDR3 nucleotides are TGTGCCTGGGCTAAAGACAGAAACACAGATACGCAGTATTTT. It translates to CAWAKDRNTDTQYF.

The rearrangement joins TRBV11-1 to TRBJ1-6; D uncertain. Per germline, CDR1 SGHAT and CDR2 FQDESV (reference sequence). The V end lost 5 bases, the J end lost 3 bases, and 11 bases lay between the germline ends. This CDR3 contains 15 residues. CDR3 sequence: CASSPQSGYNSPLHF. DNA of the CDR3: TGTGCCAGCAGCCCCCAGTCTGGCTATAATTCACCCCTCCACTTT.

The V and J genes are TRBV20-1 and TRBJ2-5; D is possibly TRBD2 (5 bases). The germline CDR1 and CDR2 sequences are DFQATT and SNEGSKA (reference sequence). This CDR3 comprises 13 residues. Trimming removed 3 bases at V and 9 bases at J, with 17 bases between. CDR3 protein: CSASFPSSMSQYF. The CDR3 bases are TGCAGTGCTAGTTTCCCTAGCAGTATGTCCCAGTACTTC.

The rearrangement links TRBV7-9 to TRBJ2-7; TRBD1 matches 7 bases. The ends lost 4 bases at V and 2 bases at J; junction bases unmatched: 17. This CDR3 has 18 residues. The germline gives CDR1 SEHNR, CDR2 FQNEAQ (reference sequence). The CDR3 protein is CASSSLMDRRRTPYEQYF. The CDR3 DNA reads as TGTGCCAGCAGCTCGCTAATGGACAGGAGACGAACACCCTACGAGCAGTACTTC.